Here is one T cell receptor (beta chain) with its context. Its antigen is still unknown. The PCR employed 60 Vbeta primers together with 13 Jbeta primers. Generated by immunoSEQ multiplex PCR, the TCRdb table keeps only in-frame clones and is missing some. Of approximately 130,000 clones listed, roughly 80% are singletons. The data stem from a study of cytomegalovirus exposure and HLA in healthy donors. Broader study findings: In a later analysis, HLA-associated beta chains showed higher expansion and lower generation probabilities than comparable chains.

The donors comprised healthy bone marrow donors. V lost 1 base and J lost 5, with 11 bases in between. CDR3 length: 14 residues. Germline lookup yields CDR1 MGHRA and CDR2 YSYEKL. Sequenced input: PBMCs. This clonotype was obtained from a woman aged 18-29 years in good health and CMV-seronegative. The V gene is TRBV4-1, the J gene TRBJ1-2; tentatively, D is TRBD1 (6 bases). As DNA, the CDR3 is TGCGCCAGCAGCCAAGTGGGGGCAGGGTATGGCTACACCTTC. Encoded protein: CASSQVGAGYGYTF.